Sequencing of this T cell receptor (beta chain) was carried out in a study of cytomegalovirus exposure and HLA in healthy donors. The CDR3 consists of 15 residues. The V and J ends lost 5 bases and 1 base respectively, with 11 bases between them. Germline CDR1 is SGHTA and CDR2 is FQGTGA. A multiplex PCR was run with 60 Vbeta primers and 13 Jbeta primers. Here immunoSEQ multiplex PCR was the method, and the copy in TCRdb shows in-frame clones only, minus some. The table lists 220,000 or so clones, about 74% of them singletons. This sequence originates from a woman under 40 in good health and CMV-seronegative. The rearrangement links TRBV7-3 to TRBJ2-2; no clear D gene. Sequences were obtained from PBMCs. The CDR3 loop is CASSPPGGNTGELFF. The CDR3 nucleotides are TGTGCCAGCAGCCCCCCCGGCGGGAACACCGGGGAGCTGTTTTTT.